Sequencing of this T cell receptor beta chain was carried out in a study of T cell responses to AZD1222 COVID-19 vaccine. TCRdb's table, derived via immunoSEQ multiplex PCR, lists solely in-frame clones and lacks some. The sample holds more than 80,000 clones, around 89% seen once. V lost 0 bases to trimming and J lost 6 bases, with 19 bases between them. The germline V gene encodes CDR1 LNHDA and CDR2 SQIVND (reference sequence). CDR3 size: 17 residues. J is TRBJ2-3 and V is TRBV19; D uncertain. The TCR sequence derives from an adult who received the AZD1222 COVID-19 vaccine. The sample in question was peripheral blood, obtained 28 days after the second AZD1222 dose. CDR3 amino acids: CASSIEVAGLGMDTQYF. The CDR3 bases are TGTGCCAGTAGTATAGAGGTAGCAGGCTTGGGAATGGATACGCAGTATTTT.